This entry describes one T cell receptor (beta chain). These data are taken from a study of shared clonotypes between healthy human individuals. Repertoires were generated with immunoSEQ multiplex PCR, while TCRdb's copy carries only in-frame clones and drops some. The sample contains about 2.3 million clones, 90% to 95% of which appear only once. V lost 6 bases to trimming and J lost 1 base, with 30 bases between them. The germline gives CDR1 MDHEN, CDR2 SYDVKM. The CDR3 contains 20 residues. This receptor was identified in a man aged 18 to 30 in good health. Some clones in this sample may be carry-over from other donors' samples. This chain joins TRBV28 and TRBJ1-1; D is possibly TRBD1 (6 bases). The specimen was naive CD4+ T cells from PBMCs. Stated subset: CD45RA+ positively selected. DNA for the CDR3: TGTGCCAGCAGCTATTACGTTTTCCGGGACAAAAGAAACAAGAACACTGAAGCTTTCTTT. Translating gives CASSYYVFRDKRNKNTEAFF.